The clone carrying this T cell receptor (beta chain) has ten or more counts. What it binds is not known. The data belong to a study of T-cell reconstitution after alpha-beta-depleted transplantation in children. General study results and limits: At around two months after transplant, the alpha-beta T cells were reportedly derived from several hundred expanded clones that came from non-depleted graft cells. Surviving recipient T cells and thymic progenitors produced the high day-60 TCRbeta diversity seen in some patients. Diversity and T-cell counts at one year after transplant derived mostly from new T cells.

The CDR3 has 15 amino acids. In germline, CDR1 is LGHNA, CDR2 YNFKEQ. The V and J ends lost 0 bases and 3 bases respectively, with 9 bases between them. Using unique molecular identifiers, the investigators prepared the TCRbeta library. TCRdb re-derived calls from the PCR reads in MiXCR, one entry per CDR3 protein. The data show about 350,000 distinct CDR3 sequences, around 16% seen once. The V and J genes are TRBV4-2 and TRBJ2-1; maybe TRBD1 (6 bases). The source of this sequence is a male patient between 2 and 10 years old who had a stem cell transplant for acute lymphoblastic leukemia, so the T cells may come from the graft donor. The sample in question was PBMCs, mostly from graft donor cells, obtained 360 days after TCRalphabeta/CD19-depleted stem cell transplant. CDR3 bases: TGTGCCAGCAGCCAAGAGGGGACACTCTACAATGAGCAGTTCTTC. Its translation: CASSQEGTLYNEQFF.